Listed below are T cell receptor beta chains from one sample, sequenced in a study of patients and donors after allogeneic stem cell transplantation. In TCRdb, the RT-PCR reads were re-called with MiXCR into one record per CDR3 protein. The sample lists more than 850,000 distinct CDR3 sequences; 15% to 20% were seen once. The sequenced sample was blood, either unsorted or a sorted T cell fraction (not recorded which). These receptors came from a human donor who was either an allogeneic HSCT recipient or a stem cell or donor lymphocyte infusion donor (not recorded which). It is not recorded whose cells these are; they may come from a transplant donor. CDR3s include the opening cysteine and the closing phenylalanine or tryptophan. Fields, in order: J gene, D gene, V gene, clone size, CDR3 DNA, CDR3 protein. The D gene is left open where the match is weak. Not every row has a clone size; where given, it reads once, few, many or a size class.

TRBJ2-1	TRBD2	TRBV7-7	NA	TGTGCCAGCAGTGCCCTAGCGGGAGCGTCCTACAATGAGCAGTTCTTC	CASSALAGASYNEQFF
TRBJ2-3	NA	TRBV4-3	many	TGCGCCAGCAGCCAAGACCGACTAGGTACCCTTATTTTGGGGCAGTATTTT	CASSQDRLGTLILGQYF
TRBJ2-1	TRBD1	TRBV7-9	NA	TGTGCCAGCAGTCCCTACCGACAGGGGAATGAGCAGTTCTTC	CASSPYRQGNEQFF
TRBJ1-2	NA	TRBV27	NA	TGTGCCAGCAGTTTATCGGGGGGCGGCTACTATGGCTACACCTTC	CASSLSGGGYYGYTF
TRBJ2-7	TRBD1	TRBV6-2/TRBV6-3	once	TGTGCCAGCAGAGAATCCGGGACAGGCTACGAGCAGTACTTC	CASRESGTGYEQYF
TRBJ2-3	TRBD2	TRBV12-5	few	TGTGCTAGTGGTTTGAGCAGCGGGAGAACAGATACGCAGTATTTT	CASGLSSGRTDTQYF
TRBJ2-6	TRBD1	TRBV6-1	few	TGTGCCAGCAGCCGCTCATCGGGGACAGGGCGTCTCGTCCTGACTTTC	CASSRSSGTGRLVLTF
TRBJ1-4	NA	TRBV5-1	few	TGCGCCAGCAGCTTGGCCGTAGTAGGAGGGACGAATGAAAAACTGTTTTTT	CASSLAVVGGTNEKLFF
TRBJ1-5	NA	TRBV12-3/TRBV12-4	few	TGTGCCAGCAGTTTAGCCCGGCAAAATCAGCCCCAGCATTTT	CASSLARQNQPQHF
TRBJ1-2	NA	TRBV7-9	NA	TGTGCCACCGTCCCAGGGTATGGTGGCTACACCTTC	CATVPGYGGYTF
TRBJ1-2	NA	TRBV6-6	NA	TGTGCCAGCAGTGAGCAGGGAATCGGTGGCTACACCTTC	CASSEQGIGGYTF
TRBJ1-2	TRBD1	TRBV29-1	NA	TGCAGCGTTGAAGATCAAAGGACAGGGTATGGCTACACCTTC	CSVEDQRTGYGYTF
TRBJ2-2	NA	TRBV13	NA	TGTGCCAGCAGTTCGGTGGCGGGGGAGCTGTTTTTT	CASSSVAGELFF
TRBJ2-5	NA	TRBV3-1	NA	TGTGCCAGCAGCCTTCTACAGAAGGGTTGGGAGACCCAGTACTTC	CASSLLQKGWETQYF
TRBJ2-3	NA	TRBV27	NA	TGTGCCAGCAGTTTTTACTCTTCCAATACGCAGTATTTT	CASSFYSSNTQYF
TRBJ2-7	TRBD2	TRBV20-1	NA	TGCAGTGCTAGAGCCATAGGCCTAGCGGGAGGGAAAACAACCTACGAGCAGTACTTC	CSARAIGLAGGKTTYEQYF
TRBJ1-1	NA	TRBV12-3/TRBV12-4	few	TGTGCCAGCAGACCGAGGGGGGGATCAACTATGAACACTGAAGCTTTCTTT	CASRPRGGSTMNTEAFF
TRBJ2-1	TRBD2	TRBV6-2/TRBV6-3	NA	TGTGCCAGCAGTTACTCGATTTTAGCGGGAGTACCACCAACGTACAATGAGCAGTTCTTC	CASSYSILAGVPPTYNEQFF
TRBJ2-1	TRBD2	TRBV29-1	NA	TGCAGCGTTGTCCTTAGGCAGGGACTAGCTTTGTTTCAGGAGCAGTTCTTC	CSVVLRQGLALFQEQFF
TRBJ2-7	NA	TRBV3-1	few	TGTGCCAGCAGCCAAGCCGTCAGCTACTACGAGCAGTACTTC	CASSQAVSYYEQYF
TRBJ2-5	TRBD1	TRBV11-3	NA	TGTGCCAGCAGCTTGCTCCCGGGACAGGGTCGGGAGACCCAGTACTTC	CASSLLPGQGRETQYF
TRBJ2-7	NA	TRBV18	few	TGTGCCAGCTCGCAAGGGGCCGATAGGGAGCAGTACTTC	CASSQGADREQYF
TRBJ2-1	NA	TRBV11-2	once	TGTGCCAGCAGCTTAAAGGCTGGGGGCGCGTCCTACAATGAGCAGTTCTTC	CASSLKAGGASYNEQFF
TRBJ2-1	TRBD1	TRBV12-3/TRBV12-4	few	TGTGCCAGCAGTCCCCCGGGGACAGCCATCTACAATGAGCAGTTCTTC	CASSPPGTAIYNEQFF
TRBJ2-7	TRBD1	TRBV25-1	NA	TGTGCCAGCAGTGAACCGGACAGGGTCTACGAGCAGTACTTC	CASSEPDRVYEQYF
TRBJ2-1	TRBD2	TRBV4-1	many	TGCGCCAGCAGCAAGCGGGGGGGCCCCTACAATGAGCAGTTCTTC	CASSKRGGPYNEQFF
TRBJ1-2	NA	TRBV15	NA	TGTGCCACCAGCGGAACAGTGAACTATGGCTACACCTTC	CATSGTVNYGYTF
TRBJ2-7	TRBD2	TRBV7-2	NA	TGTGCCAGCAGCCGACGCGCGGGGGGGCAATACGAGCAGTACTTC	CASSRRAGGQYEQYF
TRBJ2-3	NA	TRBV29-1	few	TGCAGCGTTGCGACGTCGGCGGATACGCAGTATTTT	CSVATSADTQYF
TRBJ2-7	TRBD1	TRBV12-3/TRBV12-4	NA	TGTGCCAGCAGTGACAGGGCGCTAAGCTCCTACGAGCAGTACTTC	CASSDRALSSYEQYF
TRBJ2-1	TRBD2	TRBV5-6	few	TGTGCCAGCAGCTTGTTCGGGTGGGGTAGCGGGGGCCCCCCCTCCTACAATGAGCAGTTCTTC	CASSLFGWGSGGPPSYNEQFF
TRBJ1-5	NA	TRBV20-1	NA	TGCAGTGCTAGAAAAAATCAGCCCCAGCATTTT	CSARKNQPQHF
TRBJ2-1	NA	TRBV2	NA	TGTGCCAGGGAGGATTCTTACAATGAGCAGTTCTTC	CAREDSYNEQFF
TRBJ1-1	NA	TRBV7-9	NA	TGTGCCAGCAGCTTAGTAGGGGAAGACACTGAAGCTTTCTTT	CASSLVGEDTEAFF
TRBJ1-2	NA	TRBV12-3/TRBV12-4	few	TGTGCCAGCAGGCCGGGCGGGGGCCCTAACTATGGCTACACCTTC	CASRPGGGPNYGYTF
TRBJ2-7	TRBD1	TRBV5-5	few	TGTGCCAGCAGCTTGGAGGGGGACAGAGAGTTCCACTCCTACGAGCAGTACTTC	CASSLEGDREFHSYEQYF
TRBJ2-5	NA	TRBV5-1	few	TGCGCCAGCAGCTTCGGAAACGGTCAAGAGACCCAGTACTTC	CASSFGNGQETQYF
TRBJ2-2	NA	TRBV15	once	TGTGCCACCGGACATCCGCACACCGGGGAGCTGTTTTTT	CATGHPHTGELFF
TRBJ2-2	NA	TRBV15	many	TGTGCCACCAGCAGGGGAACAGGGACCGGGGAGCTGTTTTTT	CATSRGTGTGELFF
TRBJ2-1	NA	TRBV6-1	few	TGTGCCAGCAGTGCTGGGGGCCTAGCGCTTGGCTCCTACAATGAGCAGTTCTTC	CASSAGGLALGSYNEQFF
TRBJ2-7	NA	TRBV9	few	TGTGCCAGCAGCGTGGACGCTGCCTACGAGCAGTACTTC	CASSVDAAYEQYF
TRBJ2-1	TRBD2	TRBV25-1	NA	TGTGCCAGCAGTGAACTAGCGGGAGGCGGGGATTTGTGCAATGAGCAGTTCTTC	CASSELAGGGDLCNEQFF
TRBJ2-5	NA	TRBV12-3/TRBV12-4	NA	TGTGCCAGCAGTTTACGGAATGAAGAGACCCAGTACTTC	CASSLRNEETQYF
TRBJ2-1	NA	TRBV7-8	NA	TGTGCCAGCAGCCCTTCGACTCCCAGCTCCTACAATGAGCAGTTCTTC	CASSPSTPSSYNEQFF
TRBJ2-7	NA	TRBV7-2	few	TGTGCCAGCAGCTTGCCTACACGCCTCACGACCTTGGGGTATTACTTC	CASSLPTRLTTLGYYF
TRBJ2-7	TRBD2	TRBV6-2/TRBV6-3	NA	TGTGGCAGCAGAGAAGTGGGACTAGCGGAGGGAGAGTCGAACTTC	CGSREVGLAEGESNF
TRBJ2-2	NA	TRBV30	NA	TGTGCCTGGACCCTAGGAGGGCCCGGGGAGCTGTTTTTT	CAWTLGGPGELFF
TRBJ1-1	NA	TRBV5-1	few	TGCGCCAGCAGCTTAGTCGGACAGCCGAACACTGAAGCTTTCTTT	CASSLVGQPNTEAFF
TRBJ2-5	NA	TRBV5-1	NA	TGCGCCAGCAGCTTGGTAGTCGGGGGGACCCAGTACTTC	CASSLVVGGTQYF
TRBJ1-4	NA	TRBV20-1	few	TGCAGTGCCCTAGAGAGGGCAACTAATGAAAAACTGTTTTTT	CSALERATNEKLFF
TRBJ2-3	NA	TRBV20-1	few	TGCAGTGCTAGACAACACAGGGGCACAGATACGCAGTATTTT	CSARQHRGTDTQYF
TRBJ2-7	NA	TRBV20-1	many	TGCAGTGCTAGCGATCACGAGCAGTACTTC	CSASDHEQYF
TRBJ1-1	NA	TRBV12-3/TRBV12-4	many	TGTGCCAGCAGTTTATCCGGGGAGCCCATGAACACTGAAGCTTTCTTT	CASSLSGEPMNTEAFF
TRBJ2-1	TRBD2	TRBV7-3	NA	TGTGCCAGCAGCATCTCTAGCGGGGGGCGGTATGAGCAGTTCTTC	CASSISSGGRYEQFF
TRBJ2-7	NA	TRBV7-9	NA	TGTGCCAGCAGCGGAGAAACAGCCGAGCAGTACTTC	CASSGETAEQYF
TRBJ1-2	TRBD1	TRBV29-1	NA	TGCAGCGCCACCGACAGGGTGGTGTACTATGGCTACACCTTC	CSATDRVVYYGYTF
TRBJ1-5	TRBD1	TRBV12-3/TRBV12-4	many	TGTGCCAGCAGTTACAGACAGGGGGCGGATCAGCCCCAGCATTTT	CASSYRQGADQPQHF